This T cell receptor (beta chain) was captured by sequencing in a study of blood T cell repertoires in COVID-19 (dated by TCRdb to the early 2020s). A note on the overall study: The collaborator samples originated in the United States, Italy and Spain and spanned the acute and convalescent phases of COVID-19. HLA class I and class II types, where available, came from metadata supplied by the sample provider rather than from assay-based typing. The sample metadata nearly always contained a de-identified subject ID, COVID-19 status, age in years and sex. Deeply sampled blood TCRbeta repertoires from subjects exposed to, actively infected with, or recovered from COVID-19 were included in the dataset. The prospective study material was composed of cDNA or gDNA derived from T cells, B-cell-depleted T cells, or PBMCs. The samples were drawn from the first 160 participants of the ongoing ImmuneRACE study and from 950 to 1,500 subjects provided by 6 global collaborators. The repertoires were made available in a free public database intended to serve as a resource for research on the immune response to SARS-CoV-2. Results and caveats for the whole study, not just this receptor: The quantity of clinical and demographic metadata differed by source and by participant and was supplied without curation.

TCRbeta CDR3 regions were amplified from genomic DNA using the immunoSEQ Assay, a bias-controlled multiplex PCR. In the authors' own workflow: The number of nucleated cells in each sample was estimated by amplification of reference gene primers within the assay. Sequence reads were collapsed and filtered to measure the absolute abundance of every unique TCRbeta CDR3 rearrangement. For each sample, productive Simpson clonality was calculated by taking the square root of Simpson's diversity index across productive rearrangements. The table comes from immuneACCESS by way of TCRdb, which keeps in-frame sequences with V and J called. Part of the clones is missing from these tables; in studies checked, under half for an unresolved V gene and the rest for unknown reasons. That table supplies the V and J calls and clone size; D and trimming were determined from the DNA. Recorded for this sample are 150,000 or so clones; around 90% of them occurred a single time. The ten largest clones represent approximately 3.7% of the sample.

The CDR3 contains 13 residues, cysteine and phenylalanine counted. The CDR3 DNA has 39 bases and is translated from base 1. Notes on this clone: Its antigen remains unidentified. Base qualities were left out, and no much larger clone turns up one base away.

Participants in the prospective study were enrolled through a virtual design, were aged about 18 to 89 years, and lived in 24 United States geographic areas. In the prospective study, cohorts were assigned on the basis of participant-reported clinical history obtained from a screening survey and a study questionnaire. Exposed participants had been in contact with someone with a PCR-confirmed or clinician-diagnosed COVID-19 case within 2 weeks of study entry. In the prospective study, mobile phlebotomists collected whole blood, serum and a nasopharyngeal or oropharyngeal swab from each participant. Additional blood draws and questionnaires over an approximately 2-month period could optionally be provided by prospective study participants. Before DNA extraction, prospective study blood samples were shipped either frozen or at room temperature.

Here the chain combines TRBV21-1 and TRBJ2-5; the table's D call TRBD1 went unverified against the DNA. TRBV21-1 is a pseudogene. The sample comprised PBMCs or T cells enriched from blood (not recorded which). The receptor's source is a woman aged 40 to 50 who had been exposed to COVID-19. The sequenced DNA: TGTGCCAGCAGCAGCAGGGAACAAGAGACCCAGTACTTC. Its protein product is CASSSREQETQYF.